The entry below describes one T cell receptor (beta chain). This sample was taken from a study of CXCR3-negative and CXCR3-positive naive CD8 T cells. Preparation of TRB cDNA libraries relied on 5' RACE carrying UMI labels. TCRdb re-called the 5' RACE reads and catalogs CDR3 proteins one per entry, DNA excluded. The ten most abundant clones cover about 1.6% of a sample with over 80,000 distinct CDR3 sequences. Sorts that each held approximately 300,000 cells were run in triplicate for every CD8+ T cell subset. This sequence was found in a human donor in good health. Some clones in this sample may be carry-over from other donors' samples. The sequenced sample was naive CXCR3- CD8+ T cells from blood. As to subset: CD45RO-CCR7+CD27+CD95- naive CD8+ T cells lacking CXCR3 (TNR3-).

This CDR3 reads CASSWTGNEQFF. This chain links TRBV5-1 with TRBJ2-1; TCRdb's D gene call, TRBD1, goes unchecked for lack of DNA. CDR1 and CDR2 from the germline V gene are SGHRS and YFSETQ. The CDR3 totals 12 residues.